These 25 T cell receptor beta chains were sequenced from one sample in a study of shared clonotypes between healthy human individuals. Only in-frame clones appear in the TCRdb table, and some are missing; sequencing was by immunoSEQ multiplex PCR. The sample has more than 2 million clones; approximately 96% are singletons. The material sequenced was naive CD4+ T cells sorted from blood. Subset: CD45RA+ positively selected. The origin of the receptors is a man between 18 and 35 years old in good health.

The chain employs TRBV30 and TRBJ1-1, with D perhaps TRBD1 (5 bases). CDR3 length: 13 residues. Looked up from germline, CDR1 is GTSNPN and CDR2 is SVGIG (reference sequence). With 2 bases removed from V and 5 bases from J, the gap between germline ends came to 12 bases. The CDR3 here is CAWSYGANTEAFF. In DNA form, the CDR3 reads TGTGCCTGGAGTTATGGGGCAAATACTGAAGCTTTCTTT.

V gene TRBV18 combines with J gene TRBJ2-2; D remains ambiguous. This CDR3 is built from 15 residues. Trimming cost V 4 bases and J 1 base, with 10 bases left between them. Germline V gives CDR1 KGHSH, CDR2 LQKENI. The CDR3: CASSLHRVNTGELFF. CDR3 DNA: TGTGCCAGCTCACTCCACCGGGTGAACACCGGGGAGCTGTTTTTT.

This clone was counted once. The V and J genes are TRBV30 and TRBJ2-3; TRBD2 matches at 10 bases. V was pared by 3 bases and J by 2 bases, with 5 bases of the junction left unmatched. CDR3 length: 15 amino acids. CDR1 GTSNPN and CDR2 SVGIG come from the germline V gene (reference sequence). This chain's CDR3 is CAWSRGLANTDTQYF. The CDR3 nucleotides are TGTGCCTGGAGCCGGGGACTAGCGAACACAGATACGCAGTATTTT.

The chain carries TRBV5-1 and TRBJ2-2; D is uncertain. V lost 4 bases to trimming and J lost 2 bases, with 15 bases between them. CDR1 is SGHRS, CDR2 YFSETQ, per germline. CDR3 length equals 16 residues. The CDR3 sequence is CASSDRITINTGELFF. The CDR3 nucleotides read TGCGCCAGCAGCGACCGAATAACCATAAACACCGGGGAGCTGTTTTTT.

The chain combines TRBV10-2 with TRBJ1-6; tentatively, D is TRBD1 (5 bases). This CDR3 has 15 residues. CDR1 and CDR2 (germline): WSHSY, SAAADI. V was pared by 3 bases and J by 2 bases, with 8 bases between. CDR3 bases: TGCGCCAGCAGTGACGCGGGACCCTATAATTCACCCCTCCACTTT. Protein sequence: CASSDAGPYNSPLHF.

About this clone: Relative to the germline gene, one junction end is altered; a read error may explain this. The chain joins TRBV6-5 to TRBJ2-7, with 10 bases that match TRBD1. Germline CDR1 and CDR2: MNHEY and SVGAGI. The CDR3 has 12 amino acids. CDR3 coding DNA: TGTGCCAGCAGTGACCCCGGGACAGGGGATAACTTC. Its translation is CASSDPGTGDNF.

The chain combines TRBV2 with TRBJ1-1; a weak D match, TRBD1 (6 bases). The CDR3 runs to 15 residues. V lost 7 bases and J lost 1, with 16 bases in between. The V gene's germline CDR1 is SNHLY and CDR2 FYNNEI. The CDR3 bases are TGTGCCAGCACCAGGACAGTCTATTCGAACACTGAAGCTTTCTTT. This sequence encodes CASTRTVYSNTEAFF.

This rearrangement joins TRBV7-2 to TRBJ2-5; the D gene is possibly TRBD1 (6 bases). Deletions cut 4 bases from V and 5 bases from J, with 20 bases between. The CDR3 length is 16 residues. Germline CDR1 and CDR2: SGHTA and FQGNSA. The CDR3 reads CASSYTGTTNRETQYF. CDR3 DNA sequence: TGTGCCAGCAGCTACACCGGGACAACGAACCGGGAGACCCAGTACTTC.

J is TRBJ2-3 and V is TRBV11-3; unclear D gene. The V end lost 5 bases, the J end lost 2 bases, and 5 bases lay between the germline ends. The CDR3 totals 12 residues. In germline, CDR1 is SGHNT, CDR2 YENEEA. The CDR3 bases are TGTGCCAGCAGCGGACCCACAGATACGCAGTATTTT. It codes for CASSGPTDTQYF. Filled out from reference TRBV11-3 and TRBJ2-3, the complete variable domain reads EAGVVQSPRYKIIEKKQPVAFWCNPISGHNTLYWYLQNLGQGPELLIRYENEEAVDDSQLPKDRFSAERLKGVDSTLKIQPAELGDSAVYLCASSGPTDTQYFGPGTRLTVL.

The chain combines TRBV5-1 with TRBJ1-1, with 8 bases lining up with TRBD1. Unmatched junction bases numbered 14, after V lost 0 bases and J lost 4 bases. The CDR3 covers 18 residues. CDR1 is SGHRS and CDR2 is YFSETQ in the germline V gene. The CDR3 loop is CASSLAKGDRRHRTEAFF. CDR3 sequence (DNA): TGCGCCAGCAGCTTGGCCAAGGGGGACAGGAGACATCGCACTGAAGCTTTCTTT. Together with reference TRBV5-1 and TRBJ1-1, the CDR3 gives the full variable domain: KAGVTQTPRYLIKTRGQQVTLSCSPISGHRSVSWYQQTPGQGLQFLFEYFSETQRNKGNFPGRFSGRQFSNSRSEMNVSTLELGDSALYLCASSLAKGDRRHRTEAFFGQGTRLTVV.

The chain recombines TRBV4-3 with TRBJ2-3; 7 bases agree with TRBD2. CDR3 length equals 18 residues. Trimming at V came to 6 bases and at J to 0 bases, leaving 15 bases not matched to a gene. Germline-derived CDR1 and CDR2 are LGHNA and YSLEER. The CDR3 sequence is CASSRWLADGTSTDTQYF. CDR3 bases: TGCGCCAGCAGTCGGTGGCTAGCGGACGGTACTAGCACAGATACGCAGTATTTT.

As for this clone: The identical CDR3 is also encoded by other nucleotide sequences in the sample. The chain has TRBV6-5 and TRBJ1-5; 11 bases are shared with TRBD1. J was trimmed by 4 bases and V by 6 bases; bases with no gene match: 2. The CDR3 loop spans 14 amino acids. From germline, CDR1 is MNHEY and CDR2 SVGAGI. CDR3 coding DNA: TGTGCCAGCAGGGGACAGGGGGGAAATCAGCCCCAGCATTTT. This gives the protein CASRGQGGNQPQHF.

This chain connects TRBV9 to TRBJ2-1; TRBD2 is a possible D gene (7 bases). The CDR3 runs 15 residues. The ends were cut back, 4 bases at V and 4 bases at J, with 15 bases in the middle. Germline CDR1 and CDR2: SGDLS and YYNGEE. DNA for the CDR3: TGTGCCAGCAGCCCCGAGGGGGGGTTTTACAATGAGCAGTTCTTC. It is translated as CASSPEGGFYNEQFF.

This chain uses TRBV5-6 with TRBJ2-5, with 11 bases aligning to TRBD1. The V and J ends lost 4 bases and 5 bases, in that order; junction bases with no gene match: 4. Germline V CDR1 and CDR2: SGHDT, YYEEEE. The CDR3 is 14 amino acids. As DNA, the CDR3 is TGTGCCAGCAGCGGGGACAGGGGGGGTGAGACCCAGTACTTC. Translating gives CASSGDRGGETQYF.

This chain joins TRBV28 and TRBJ1-1; D is possibly TRBD1 (6 bases). CDR3 length: 13 amino acids. Trimming pared 7 bases from V and 1 base from J, leaving 10 bases between. The germline V gene encodes CDR1 MDHEN and CDR2 SYDVKM. The CDR3, as DNA: TGTGCCAGCAAAAGGGGGACGAACACTGAAGCTTTCTTT. It specifies CASKRGTNTEAFF.

This clone showed up just once. The rearrangement uses TRBV6-6 and TRBJ2-3; D might be TRBD1 or TRBD2, each matching 5 bases. V was trimmed by 2 bases and J by 0 bases, leaving 12 bases between them. CDR1 MNHNY and CDR2 SVGAGI come from the germline V gene (reference sequence). The CDR3 loop spans 16 amino acids. CDR3 sequence (DNA): TGTGCCAGCAGTTACCTCAGGGCGGGTAGCACAGATACGCAGTATTTT. Its protein product is CASSYLRAGSTDTQYF.

The chain joins TRBV27 to TRBJ1-2, with no clear D. V was pared by 8 bases and J by 4 bases, with 14 bases between. The CDR3 has 13 residues. Germline loops: CDR1 MNHEY, CDR2 SMNVEV (reference sequence). The CDR3 sequence: CASRSGSSYGYTF. The CDR3 nucleotides read TGTGCCAGCCGCTCGGGTAGCTCCTATGGCTACACCTTC.

The chain recombines TRBV27 with TRBJ2-1; TRBD2 is a possible D gene (5 bases). Trimming removed 3 bases from V and 5 bases from J, with 14 bases in between. Germline V gives CDR1 MNHEY, CDR2 SMNVEV (reference sequence). The CDR3 has 15 residues. In DNA, the CDR3 is TGTGCCAGCAGTTTTCGTGGTACGACTAACAATGAGCAGTTCTTC. This encodes CASSFRGTTNNEQFF.

This chain uses TRBV18 with TRBJ1-2; 8 bases line up with TRBD1. The CDR3 runs 15 residues. V was clipped by 2 bases and J by 8 bases; unmatched bases: 10. CDR1 is KGHSH, CDR2 LQKENI, per germline. This CDR3 reads CASSPAAGGVYGYTF. CDR3 nucleotide sequence: TGTGCCAGCTCACCAGCGGCAGGGGGCGTATACGGCTACACCTTC.

This clone was seen just once. The chain's CDR3 is CAIEPGPGTGELFF. The CDR3 DNA sequence: TGTGCCATAGAACCGGGACCCGGCACCGGGGAGCTGTTTTTT. The rearrangement joins TRBV7-2 to TRBJ2-2, with D perhaps matching TRBD1 or TRBD2 (5 bases each). This CDR3 has 14 residues. V lost 10 bases and J 4 bases, leaving 16 bases between the germline ends. CDR1 is SGHTA and CDR2 is FQGNSA in the germline V gene.

This chain links TRBV18 with TRBJ2-7; TRBD1 agrees at 8 bases. Trimming at V came to 2 bases and at J to 5 bases, leaving 2 bases not matched to a gene. The CDR3 has 13 residues. Germline V lookup: CDR1 KGHSH, CDR2 LQKENI. The chain's CDR3 is CASSPVDRDEQYF. In DNA form, the CDR3 reads TGTGCCAGCTCACCAGTGGACAGGGACGAGCAGTACTTC.

V and J are TRBV4-1 and TRBJ2-5; TRBD2 matches at 11 bases. The CDR3 length is 17 residues. V was clipped by 2 bases and J by 6 bases; unmatched bases: 11. CDR1 is MGHRA and CDR2 is YSYEKL in the germline V gene. The CDR3 DNA reads as TGCGCCAGCAGCCAATTTATAGCGGGGGGGCCCCACAAGACCCAGTACTTC. Translation: CASSQFIAGGPHKTQYF.

In regard to this clone: The identical CDR3 is also encoded by other nucleotide sequences in the sample. V and J are TRBV5-4 and TRBJ2-5; D not certain. Trimming removed 3 bases at V and 1 base at J, with 7 bases between. Germline values: CDR1 SGHNT, CDR2 YYREEE (reference sequence). This CDR3 contains 13 residues. CDR3 sequence (DNA): TGTGCCAGCAGCTCGGATATCCAAGAGACCCAGTACTTC. Residues: CASSSDIQETQYF.

The chain links TRBV27 to TRBJ2-7; TRBD2 matches at 8 bases. CDR1 and CDR2 (germline): MNHEY, SMNVEV (reference sequence). This CDR3 is built from 15 residues. Trimming took 2 bases from V and 6 from J; bases not matched to a gene: 9. The CDR3 nucleotides read TGTGCCAGCAGTTTAACCGGGACTAGTCGGGTCGAGCAGTACTTC. It encodes CASSLTGTSRVEQYF.

The V gene is TRBV18, the J gene TRBJ1-6; weak D call: TRBD1 (5 bases). Germline values: CDR1 KGHSH, CDR2 LQKENI. The V end lost 6 bases, the J end lost 5 bases, and 17 bases lay between the germline ends. This CDR3 contains 16 residues. CDR3 in amino acids: CASSGVGGVNNSPLHF. CDR3 nucleotides: TGTGCCAGCTCGGGGGTTGGGGGGGTGAATAATTCACCCCTCCACTTT.